The 10 T cell receptor beta chains given below trace back to one sample, sequenced in a study of blood T cell repertoires in COVID-19. TCRdb's copy holds only in-frame clones and misses some; the assay was immunoSEQ multiplex PCR. The sample carries roughly 230,000 clones, more than 75% recorded once. The sample consisted of PBMCs or T cells enriched from blood (not recorded which). Receptor source: a woman aged 50 to 65 who had been exposed to COVID-19.

V and J are TRBV29-1 and TRBJ1-2; D call uncertain. This CDR3 region has 13 residues. Between the trimmed V and J ends, which lost 4 bases and 6 bases, there was a span of 15 bases. Germline CDR1 and CDR2: SQVTM and ANQGSEA. The CDR3 is CSVVWRERNGYTF. The DNA for the CDR3 is TGCAGCGTTGTATGGAGGGAAAGGAATGGCTACACCTTC.

V gene TRBV5-1 combines with J gene TRBJ2-5; perhaps TRBD2 as D (6 bases). V dropped 2 bases and J dropped 0 bases, with 8 bases sitting between them. The V gene's germline CDR1 is SGHRS and CDR2 YFSETQ. This CDR3 spans 14 amino acids. The CDR3 region has the DNA TGCGCCAGCAGCTTCGGGAGAAACCAAGAGACCCAGTACTTC. Its translation is CASSFGRNQETQYF. Variable domain in full (rest from reference TRBV5-1 and TRBJ2-5): KAGVTQTPRYLIKTRGQQVTLSCSPISGHRSVSWYQQTPGQGLQFLFEYFSETQRNKGNFPGRFSGRQFSNSRSEMNVSTLELGDSALYLCASSFGRNQETQYFGPGTRLLVL.

V and J are TRBV5-1 and TRBJ1-1; 8 bases match TRBD1. This CDR3 region has 14 residues. Germline V lookup: CDR1 SGHRS, CDR2 YFSETQ. J lost 3 bases, V lost 7 bases, and 8 bases had no gene match. In DNA, the CDR3 is TGCGCCAGCGGTCCAGGGGGCGCTTACACTGAAGCTTTCTTT. Its protein product is CASGPGGAYTEAFF.

The V and J genes are TRBV29-1 and TRBJ1-1; D remains ambiguous. CDR1 is SQVTM and CDR2 is ANQGSEA in the germline V gene. CDR3 length: 10 amino acids. Trimming cost V 7 bases and J 2 bases, with 5 bases left between them. CDR3 loop: CSGLNTEAFF. The CDR3 nucleotides are TGCAGCGGCCTAAACACTGAAGCTTTCTTT.

The chain joins TRBV7-3 to TRBJ2-3; D may be TRBD1 (8 bases). The CDR3 spans 16 residues. The V gene lost 5 bases and the J gene lost 5 bases, with 20 bases spanning the gap. CDR1 is SGHTA and CDR2 is FQGTGA in the germline V gene. The CDR3, as DNA: TGTGCCAGCAGCCCCGGGGGGCAGGGGGCGCAAGATACGCAGTATTTT. It translates to CASSPGGQGAQDTQYF. The full variable domain, its missing parts supplied by reference TRBV7-3 and TRBJ2-3, is GAGVSQTPSNKVTEKGKYVELRCDPISGHTALYWYRQSLGQGPEFLIYFQGTGAADDSGLPNDRFFAVRPEGSVSTLKIQRTERGDSAVYLCASSPGGQGAQDTQYFGPGTRLTVL.

V is TRBV14 and J is TRBJ1-2, with D unclear. The CDR3 runs to 13 residues. Trimming cost V 1 base and J 4 bases, with 7 bases left between them. The germline V gene has CDR1 SGHDN and CDR2 FVKESK. The CDR3 region is CASSQGRLYGYTF. The CDR3 coding sequence is TGTGCCAGCAGCCAAGGGCGGCTCTATGGCTACACCTTC.

V gene TRBV7-9 combines with J gene TRBJ2-7; 7 bases align to TRBD1. CDR1 is SEHNR, CDR2 FQNEAQ, per germline (reference sequence). The length of the CDR3 is 12 residues. The V gene end was trimmed by 5 bases and the J gene end by 4 bases; junction bases not matched to a gene: 2. The CDR3 is CASSGTVYEQYF. The CDR3 bases are TGTGCCAGCAGCGGGACAGTATACGAGCAGTACTTC.

This chain connects TRBV11-2 to TRBJ2-7; D might be TRBD2 (5 bases). V lost 5 bases and J 3 bases, leaving 14 bases between the germline ends. Germline CDR1 SGHAT, CDR2 FQNNGV. The CDR3 sequence is 14 residues long. The DNA of the CDR3 is TGTGCCAGCAGCGCCACTAGTGAGATCTACGAGCAGTACTTC. This sequence encodes CASSATSEIYEQYF.

This chain links TRBV9 with TRBJ1-2; weak D call: TRBD1 (6 bases). V lost 5 bases and J 7 bases, leaving 15 bases between the germline ends. The CDR3 spans 13 residues. CDR1 SGDLS and CDR2 YYNGEE come from the germline V gene. CDR3 nucleotides: TGTGCCAGCAGTACAGGGACCCCAGGTGGCTACACCTTC. Translated, it gives CASSTGTPGGYTF.

The V and J genes are TRBV13 and TRBJ1-4; 7 positions match TRBD1. This CDR3 comprises 16 residues. V dropped 3 bases and J dropped 8; count of bases not matched to a gene: 12. CDR1 is PRHDT and CDR2 is FYEKMQ in the germline V gene (reference sequence). The chain's CDR3 is CASSFTRGQAEEKLFF. The CDR3 nucleotides read TGTGCCAGCAGCTTCACGCGAGGACAGGCGGAGGAAAAACTGTTTTTT.